This T cell receptor (beta chain) came from a study of blood T cells in healthy people across ages. Through a sample-barcoded 5' primer and a J-beta primer mix, a second PCR was run for roughly 6 to 11 cycles. At least 3 million CDR3-containing paired-end reads were obtained per sample. MiXCR, applied by TCRdb to the 5' RACE reads, yields one record per CDR3 protein. The table shows around 1.5 million distinct CDR3 sequences, with roughly 40% occurring only once. The germline gives CDR1 DFQATT, CDR2 SNEGSKA (reference sequence). With 6 bases clipped from V and 0 bases from J, the junction kept 4 bases outside the gene matches. This CDR3 has 14 residues. With respect to this clonotype: What it recognizes is unknown.

Study-level points and caveats: Getting older went along with TCR beta diversity per million T cells dropping roughly linearly.

The chain links TRBV20-1 to TRBJ2-3; 9 bases fit TRBD1. Sequenced sample: blood. The TCR sequence derives from a woman between 18 and 30 years old in good health. CDR3 DNA sequence: TGCAGTGCAAAAGGACAGGGGAGCACAGATACGCAGTATTTT. It encodes CSAKGQGSTDTQYF.